These 5 T cell receptor beta chains came from one sample sequenced in a study of spatial heterogeneity in lung cancer. Broader study findings: Within tumors, counts of expanded alpha and beta TCRs tracked tumor mutation counts.

These receptors are not linked to any known antigen. Time point described: sample taken at primary tumor resection. From the 5' RACE reads, TCRdb called clonotypes with MiXCR, one entry per CDR3 protein. The sample holds some 11,000 distinct CDR3 sequences, about 8% seen once. The specimen comprised lung tumor tissue, sampled at surgery. All receptors come from a female donor with early-stage non-small cell lung cancer.

This clonotype was seen at least ten times. The chain is built from TRBV28 and TRBJ2-2; TRBD2 matches 12 bases. The CDR3 has 18 amino acids. Germline V gene sequence: CDR1 MDHEN, CDR2 SYDVKM. V lost 6 bases, J lost 3 bases, and 11 bases stayed unmatched. The CDR3 loop is CASSLRKSSGGDTGELFF. The CDR3 region has the DNA TGTGCCAGCAGCCTACGCAAATCTAGCGGGGGGGACACCGGGGAGCTGTTTTTT.

This clonotype was recorded at least ten times. This chain links TRBV29-1 with TRBJ2-7; 12 nucleotides match TRBD1. Germline lookup yields CDR1 SQVTM and CDR2 ANQGSEA. The CDR3 runs 13 residues. J was trimmed by 6 bases and V by 6 bases; bases with no gene match: 6. The CDR3 DNA sequence: TGCAGCGTGAGGGGACAGGGGGCAGGCGAGCAGTACTTC. Its protein product is CSVRGQGAGEQYF.

This clonotype is judged medium-sized. The rearrangement uses TRBV12-3 or TRBV12-4 and TRBJ2-7; no definite D call. V shed 3 bases and J shed 9 bases, with 9 bases lying between them. The CDR3 runs 11 residues. The CDR3 nucleotides read TGTGCCAGCAGTTTTGAGCGTCGGCAGTACTTC. Translated: CASSFERRQYF.

Relative to its sample, this clonotype is medium-sized. The CDR3 here is CASSLGPANTGELFF. DNA for the CDR3: TGTGCCAGCAGCTTAGGTCCAGCGAACACCGGGGAGCTGTTTTTT. The chain joins TRBV11-3 to TRBJ2-2, with D hard to call. Trimming pared 1 base from V and 0 bases from J, leaving 6 bases between. CDR3 length equals 15 residues. Germline CDR1 SGHNT, CDR2 YENEEA.

By sample share, this clonotype is medium-sized (0.01 to 0.1%). J is TRBJ2-5 and V is TRBV19, with no clear D. CDR1 is LNHDA, CDR2 SQIVND, per germline (reference sequence). The germline V and J ends were trimmed by 1 base and 1 base, with 4 bases remaining between them. The CDR3 loop spans 13 amino acids. CDR3 region: CASSIVLQETQYF. For the CDR3, the DNA is TGTGCCAGTAGTATAGTACTCCAAGAGACCCAGTACTTC. The whole variable domain, remainder taken from reference TRBV19 and TRBJ2-5, is DGGITQSPKYLFRKEGQNVTLSCEQNLNHDAMYWYRQDPGQGLRLIYYSQIVNDFQKGDIAEGYSVSREKKESFPLTVTSAQKNPTAFYLCASSIVLQETQYFGPGTRLLVL.